A single sample is the source of the 24 T cell receptor beta chains below, sequenced in a study of T-cell reconstitution after alpha-beta-depleted transplantation in children. Unique molecular identifiers tagged the TCRbeta library. TCRdb re-derived calls from the PCR reads in MiXCR, one entry per CDR3 protein. This table holds around 680,000 distinct CDR3 sequences, roughly 15% found once. Specimen: PBMCs from the stem cell graft donor, collected from the stem cell graft. The source is a human donor who donated a stem cell graft to a child with acute myeloid leukemia.

The table lists this clonotype with a few counts. The chain has TRBV24-1 and TRBJ2-5, with D perhaps assigned TRBD1 or TRBD2 (5 bases each). CDR1 and CDR2 (germline): KGHDR, SFDVKD. The CDR3 is made up of 15 amino acids. The V end lost 3 bases, the J end lost 2 bases, and 12 bases lay between the germline ends. DNA for the CDR3: TGTGCCACCAGTGATCCCACGGGGCCGCAAGAGACCCAGTACTTC. Its translation is CATSDPTGPQETQYF.

Turning to this clonotype: A read error is possible here, since a much larger clone lies one base away. The rearrangement joins TRBV24-1 to TRBJ2-1; D is unclear. Germline CDR1 is KGHDR and CDR2 is SFDVKD. This CDR3 region has 18 residues. The CDR3 is CATSDLQSGGDRHNEQLF. Written as DNA, the CDR3 is TGTGCCACCAGTGATTTGCAGTCGGGCGGTGATCGTCATAATGAGCAGTTGTTC.

The rearrangement links TRBV7-2 to TRBJ1-1; 7 nucleotides agree with TRBD1. Germline-derived CDR1 and CDR2 are SGHTA and FQGNSA. This CDR3 contains 14 residues. V lost 4 bases and J lost 4; bases outside the gene matches: 6. The CDR3 region is CASSSIQGTTEAFF. DNA of the CDR3: TGTGCCAGCAGCTCGATACAGGGGACCACTGAAGCTTTCTTT.

This clonotype was seen a handful of times. V gene TRBV12-3 or TRBV12-4 combines with J gene TRBJ1-1; no reliable D call. V lost 5 bases and J 4 bases, leaving 11 bases between the germline ends. The CDR3 has 13 amino acids. CDR3: CASSMGGGTEAFF. The CDR3 nucleotides are TGTGCCAGCAGTATGGGAGGTGGCACTGAAGCTTTCTTT.

Only a few counts were recorded for this clonotype. CDR3 region: CASRLDRAEAFF. CDR3 DNA: TGTGCCAGCAGGCTAGACAGGGCTGAAGCTTTCTTT. The genes are TRBV7-8 and TRBJ1-1, with 7 positions matching TRBD1. V lost 6 bases and J lost 6; bases outside the gene matches: 4. From germline, CDR1 is SGHVS and CDR2 FQNEAQ. The CDR3 has 12 amino acids.

This clonotype was picked up a small number of times. The chain combines TRBV12-3 or TRBV12-4 with TRBJ2-5; D is perhaps TRBD1 or TRBD2 (5 bases each). This CDR3 region has 14 residues. Between the trimmed V and J ends, which lost 6 bases and 4 bases, there was a span of 15 bases. In nucleotides, the CDR3 is TGTGCCAGCAGCTCCCCGGGACCCCGAGAGACCCAGTACTTC. Its protein is CASSSPGPRETQYF.

The CDR3 loop is CASSEAGVSSYNEQFF. DNA for the CDR3: TGTGCCAGCAGTGAAGCGGGGGTCAGCTCCTACAATGAGCAGTTCTTC. The chain joins TRBV12-3 or TRBV12-4 to TRBJ2-1; 8 nucleotides agree with TRBD2. The CDR3 has 16 amino acids. After removal of 5 bases from V and 0 bases from J, the junction contained 6 bases not matched to a gene.

The rearrangement joins TRBV5-1 to TRBJ1-1; D remains ambiguous. The germline V gene has CDR1 SGHRS and CDR2 YFSETQ. This CDR3 has 14 residues. Trimming pared 1 base from V and 2 bases from J, leaving 9 bases between. The CDR3 sequence is CASSLSSPNTEAFF. The DNA for the CDR3 is TGCGCCAGCAGCTTGAGCAGTCCTAACACTGAAGCTTTCTTT.

This clonotype was seen ten or more times. This chain joins TRBV5-1 and TRBJ2-5; D is perhaps TRBD2 (5 bases). CDR1 SGHRS and CDR2 YFSETQ come from the germline V gene. V was shortened by 0 bases and J by 5 bases, with 11 bases between the two germline ends. This CDR3 contains 14 residues. This chain's CDR3 is CASSLDLGVETQYF. CDR3 bases: TGCGCCAGCAGCTTGGATTTGGGAGTGGAGACCCAGTACTTC.

The chain recombines TRBV6-1 with TRBJ2-2; D is ambiguous. V was shortened by 2 bases and J by 6 bases, with 4 bases between the two germline ends. The CDR3 totals 12 residues. In germline, CDR1 is MNHNS, CDR2 SASEGT. CDR3 DNA sequence: TGTGCCAGCAGTGAAATCGCCGGGGAGCTGTTTTTT. Protein product: CASSEIAGELFF.

V gene TRBV5-1 combines with J gene TRBJ2-1; D is unresolved. CDR1 and CDR2 (germline): SGHRS, YFSETQ. Trimming pared 4 bases from V and 8 bases from J, leaving 19 bases between. The CDR3 contains 15 residues. This CDR3 is CASSLTGFSGDEQFF. The DNA for the CDR3 is TGCGCCAGCAGCCTAACTGGGTTTTCTGGCGATGAGCAGTTCTTC.

This chain connects TRBV20-1 to TRBJ2-2, with 8 bases that match TRBD2. Germline V lookup: CDR1 DFQATT, CDR2 SNEGSKA (reference sequence). This CDR3 is 15 amino acids long. Trimming removed 1 base from V and 10 bases from J; junction bases left unmatched: 11. The chain's CDR3 is CSARAHGGVIEELFF. CDR3 sequence (DNA): TGCAGTGCTAGAGCCCACGGGGGGGTTATCGAGGAGCTGTTTTTT.

This clonotype showed up just once. The chain links TRBV5-8 to TRBJ1-5; D unresolved. The length of the CDR3 is 17 residues. Trimming stripped 2 bases from V and 4 bases from J, with 19 bases between. The germline V gene encodes CDR1 SGHTS and CDR2 YDEGEE. CDR3 nucleotides: TGTGCCAGCAGCTTCCCGACCCCAAATATTTGGAATCAGCCCCAGCATTTT. Its translation is CASSFPTPNIWNQPQHF.

This clonotype occurred a few times. V and J are TRBV12-3 or TRBV12-4 and TRBJ2-4; perhaps TRBD2 as D (6 bases). The CDR3 runs to 15 residues. V lost 3 bases to trimming and J lost 0 bases, with 9 bases between them. CDR3 DNA: TGTGCCAGCAGTTTGGAGGGATCAGCCAAAAACATTCAGTACTTC. This sequence encodes CASSLEGSAKNIQYF.

This clonotype was detected a few times. The J gene is TRBJ1-5, the V gene TRBV12-3 or TRBV12-4, with unresolved D. CDR3 length: 14 residues. The ends were cut back, 4 bases at V and 2 bases at J, with 9 bases in the middle. The CDR3 sequence is CASSWRGRNQPQHF. Written as DNA, the CDR3 is TGTGCCAGCAGTTGGCGGGGTCGCAATCAGCCCCAGCATTTT.

V gene TRBV29-1 combines with J gene TRBJ2-2; D might be TRBD2 (6 bases). The V gene's germline CDR1 is SQVTM and CDR2 ANQGSEA. Between the trimmed V and J ends, which lost 8 bases and 8 bases, there was a span of 24 bases. This CDR3 region has 15 residues. CDR3 nucleotide sequence: TGCAGCATTTCTCGGGGGTTGGCTTCAGGAGGGGAGCTGTTTTTT. This codes for CSISRGLASGGELFF.

CDR3: CASRVGGSGSTEAFF. The CDR3 DNA sequence: TGTGCCAGCAGGGTGGGGGGATCCGGAAGCACTGAAGCTTTCTTT. The chain has TRBV9 and TRBJ1-1; TRBD1 is a possible D gene (5 bases). Trimming pared 5 bases from V and 4 bases from J, leaving 18 bases between. Germline V gene lookup returns CDR1 SGDLS and CDR2 YYNGEE. The CDR3 extends over 15 amino acids.

This clonotype was seen repeatedly, ten times or more. V and J are TRBV10-3 and TRBJ2-3; TRBD2 matches at 8 bases. Looked up from germline, CDR1 is ENHRY and CDR2 is SYGVKD. The CDR3 has 16 residues. The ends lost 0 bases at V and 4 bases at J; junction bases unmatched: 6. CDR3 DNA: TGTGCCATCAGTGAGTCACGGGGGGGCCACGCAGATACGCAGTATTTT. Protein: CAISESRGGHADTQYF.

The sample holds many counts of this clonotype. The genes are TRBV4-3 and TRBJ2-7; D may correspond to TRBD1 or TRBD2 (5 bases each). The CDR3 is 14 residues long. The V gene lost 0 bases and the J gene lost 5 bases, with 11 bases spanning the gap. Germline V lookup: CDR1 LGHNA, CDR2 YSLEER. The CDR3 DNA reads TGCGCCAGCAGCCAAGATAGAGGGGTCCACGAGCAGTACTTC. It specifies CASSQDRGVHEQYF.

In its sample, this clonotype was seen many times. The chain links TRBV20-1 to TRBJ2-7; D assignment may be TRBD1 or TRBD2 (6 bases each). V shed 7 bases and J shed 0 bases, with 13 bases lying between them. The germline V gene has CDR1 DFQATT and CDR2 SNEGSKA (reference sequence). The CDR3 has 13 residues. The CDR3, as DNA: TGCAGTGGGAGGGGGATTTCCTCCTACGAGCAGTACTTC. It specifies CSGRGISSYEQYF.

A remark on this clonotype: One base away lies a much larger clone, so this may be a sequencing read error. V and J are TRBV20-1 and TRBJ1-1; D unresolved. Germline assignment: CDR1 DFQATT and CDR2 SNEGSKA (reference sequence). The CDR3 spans 13 residues. CDR3 protein: CLVLDNMNTEAFF. The CDR3 DNA is TGCTTGGTCCTAGACAACATGAACACTGAAGCTTTCTTT.

This clonotype was detected ten times or more. The chain combines TRBV20-1 with TRBJ1-6, with D perhaps matching TRBD1 (5 bases). The length of the CDR3 is 15 residues. The germline V gene has CDR1 DFQATT and CDR2 SNEGSKA (reference sequence). V gave up 3 bases and J gave up 7 bases, with 16 bases separating them. DNA of the CDR3: TGCAGTGCTAGGGACGGGACCGCTGAAAATTCACCCCTCCACTTT. This sequence encodes CSARDGTAENSPLHF.

This clonotype has at least ten counts. The chain links TRBV12-3 or TRBV12-4 to TRBJ2-1; maybe TRBD1 (6 bases). Deletions cut 6 bases from V and 8 bases from J, with 14 bases between. The CDR3 consists of 13 residues. CDR3 DNA sequence: TGTGCCAGCAGACACCCCAGGGGAGATGAGCAGTTCTTC. Protein: CASRHPRGDEQFF.

This clonotype was seen ten or more times. This rearrangement joins TRBV20-1 to TRBJ2-7; no firm D call. Germline CDR1 is DFQATT and CDR2 is SNEGSKA (reference sequence). Trimming shortened V by 6 bases and J by 0 bases, and 9 bases separated the two germline ends. CDR3 length: 12 amino acids. The CDR3 nucleotides read TGCAGTGCGACCGATACCTCCTACGAGCAGTACTTC. Its translation is CSATDTSYEQYF.